This T cell receptor (beta chain) was sequenced for a study of blood T cell repertoires in COVID-19. Clones were read by immunoSEQ multiplex PCR, and TCRdb kept only the in-frame ones, dropping some. Here the sample spans 300,000 to 500,000 clones, around 90% being singletons. The CDR3 is 13 amino acids. Germline V gene sequence: CDR1 ENHRY, CDR2 SYGVKD. Trimming cost V 7 bases and J 0 bases; bases outside gene matches: 1. The origin of this receptor is a woman in her thirties or forties with acute COVID-19. The sequencing sample was made of PBMCs or T cells enriched from blood (not recorded which). The V call is TRBV10-3, the J call TRBJ2-3; TRBD1 agrees at 7 bases. CDR3 protein: CAIKGGSTDTQYF. For the CDR3, the DNA is TGTGCCATCAAAGGGGGCAGCACAGATACGCAGTATTTT.